This T cell receptor (beta chain) was captured by sequencing in a study of control samples from healthy donors and cancer patients. Generated by immunoSEQ multiplex PCR, the TCRdb table keeps only in-frame clones and is missing some. In the table there are around 110,000 clones, over 85% of which are singletons. This CDR3 contains 15 residues. Losses at the gene ends were 5 bases for V and 3 bases for J; bases not matched to a gene: 6. Germline V gives CDR1 SEHNR, CDR2 FQNEAQ (reference sequence). This receptor was taken from a man aged 25 to 45 in good health. The chain joins TRBV7-9 to TRBJ1-4, with TRBD1 matching 7 bases. The sample taken for sequencing was blood. CDR3 sequence (DNA): TGTGCCAGCAGCGGAACGACAGGGTCTAATGAAAAACTGTTTTTT. Translating gives CASSGTTGSNEKLFF. Together with reference TRBV7-9 and TRBJ1-4, the CDR3 gives the full variable domain: DTGVSQNPRHKITKRGQNVTFRCDPISEHNRLYWYRQTLGQGPEFLTYFQNEAQLEKSRLLSDRFSAERPKGSFSTLEIQRTEQGDSAMYLCASSGTTGSNEKLFFGSGTQLSVL.